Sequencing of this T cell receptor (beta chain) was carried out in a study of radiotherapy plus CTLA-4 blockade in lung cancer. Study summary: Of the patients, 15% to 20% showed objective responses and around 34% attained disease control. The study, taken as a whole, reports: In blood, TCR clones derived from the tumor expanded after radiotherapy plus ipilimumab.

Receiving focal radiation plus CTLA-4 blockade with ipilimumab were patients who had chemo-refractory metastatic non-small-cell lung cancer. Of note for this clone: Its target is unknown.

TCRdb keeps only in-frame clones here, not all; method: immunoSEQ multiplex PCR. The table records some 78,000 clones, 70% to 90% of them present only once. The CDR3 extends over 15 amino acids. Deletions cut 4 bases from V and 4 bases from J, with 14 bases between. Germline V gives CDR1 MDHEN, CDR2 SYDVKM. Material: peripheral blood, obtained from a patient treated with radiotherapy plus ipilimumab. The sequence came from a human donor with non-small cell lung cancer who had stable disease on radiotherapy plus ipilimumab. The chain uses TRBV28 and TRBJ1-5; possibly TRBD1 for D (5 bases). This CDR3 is CASSSGRRLNQPQHF. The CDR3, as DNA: TGTGCCAGCAGTTCAGGGAGAAGGTTAAATCAGCCCCAGCATTTT.